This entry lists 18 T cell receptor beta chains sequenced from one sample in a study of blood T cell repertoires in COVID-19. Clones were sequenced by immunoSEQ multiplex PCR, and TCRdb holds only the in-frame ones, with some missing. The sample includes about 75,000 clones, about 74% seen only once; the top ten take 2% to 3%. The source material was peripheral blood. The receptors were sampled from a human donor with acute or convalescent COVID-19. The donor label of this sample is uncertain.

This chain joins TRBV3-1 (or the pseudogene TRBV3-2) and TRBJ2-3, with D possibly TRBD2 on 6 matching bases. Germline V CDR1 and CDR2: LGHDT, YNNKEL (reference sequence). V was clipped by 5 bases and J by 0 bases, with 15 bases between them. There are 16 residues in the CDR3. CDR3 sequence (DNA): TGTGCCAGCAGCTCACGGGGCGGGGCCAGCACAGATACGCAGTATTTT. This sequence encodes CASSSRGGASTDTQYF.

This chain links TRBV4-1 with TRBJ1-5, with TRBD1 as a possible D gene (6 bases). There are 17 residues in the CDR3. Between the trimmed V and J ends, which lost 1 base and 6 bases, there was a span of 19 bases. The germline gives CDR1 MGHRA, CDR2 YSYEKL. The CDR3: CASSQGPGAGEFQPQHF. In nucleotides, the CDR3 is TGCGCCAGCAGCCAAGGACCCGGGGCAGGGGAATTTCAGCCCCAGCATTTT.

CDR3 DNA sequence: TGTGCCAGCAGTCCCCGGGACAGGGGAAAGTACGAGCAGTACTTC. This sequence encodes CASSPRDRGKYEQYF. The chain employs TRBV6-6 and TRBJ2-7; 10 bases line up with TRBD1. V lost 5 bases, J lost 4 bases, and 8 bases stayed unmatched. The CDR3 is made up of 15 amino acids. Germline-derived CDR1 and CDR2 are MNHNY and SVGAGI (reference sequence).

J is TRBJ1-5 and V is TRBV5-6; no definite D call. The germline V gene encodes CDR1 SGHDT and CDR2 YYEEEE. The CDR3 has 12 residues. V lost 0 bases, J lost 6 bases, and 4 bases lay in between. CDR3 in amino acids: CASSLDSQPQHF. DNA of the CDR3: TGTGCCAGCAGCTTGGACAGTCAGCCCCAGCATTTT.

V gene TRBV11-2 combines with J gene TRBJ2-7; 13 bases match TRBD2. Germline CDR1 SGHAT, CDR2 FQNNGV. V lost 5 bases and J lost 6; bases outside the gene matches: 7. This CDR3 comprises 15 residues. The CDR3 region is CASSQGLAGRGEQYV. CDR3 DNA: TGTGCCAGCAGCCAGGGACTAGCGGGGAGAGGCGAGCAGTACGTC.

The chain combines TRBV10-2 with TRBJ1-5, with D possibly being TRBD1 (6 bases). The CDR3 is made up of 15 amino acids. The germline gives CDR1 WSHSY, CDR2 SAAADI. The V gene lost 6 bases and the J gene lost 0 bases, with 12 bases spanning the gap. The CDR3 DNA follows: TGCGCCAGCAGAGGGGGAGAGAATAGCAATCAGCCCCAGCATTTT. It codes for CASRGGENSNQPQHF.

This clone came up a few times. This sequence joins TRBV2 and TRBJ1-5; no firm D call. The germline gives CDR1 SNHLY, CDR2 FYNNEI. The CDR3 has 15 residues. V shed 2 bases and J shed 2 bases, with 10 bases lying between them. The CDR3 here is CASSEYLRGNQPQHF. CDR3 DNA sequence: TGTGCCAGCAGTGAATATCTGAGGGGCAATCAGCCCCAGCATTTT.

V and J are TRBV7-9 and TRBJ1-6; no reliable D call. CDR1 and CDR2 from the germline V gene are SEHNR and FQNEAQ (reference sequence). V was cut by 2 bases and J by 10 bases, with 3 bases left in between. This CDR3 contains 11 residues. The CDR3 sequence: CASSLSSPLHF. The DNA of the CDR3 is TGTGCCAGCAGCTTAAGCTCACCCCTCCACTTT. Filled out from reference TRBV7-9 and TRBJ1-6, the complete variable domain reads DTGVSQNPRHKITKRGQNVTFRCDPISEHNRLYWYRQTLGQGPEFLTYFQNEAQLEKSRLLSDRFSAERPKGSFSTLEIQRTEQGDSAMYLCASSLSSPLHFGNGTRLTVT.

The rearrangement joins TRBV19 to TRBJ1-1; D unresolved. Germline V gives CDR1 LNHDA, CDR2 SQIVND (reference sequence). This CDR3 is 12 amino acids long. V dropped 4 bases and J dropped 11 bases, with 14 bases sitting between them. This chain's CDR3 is CASSTVGFKAFF. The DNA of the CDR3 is TGTGCCAGTAGTACGGTCGGGTTTAAGGCTTTCTTT.

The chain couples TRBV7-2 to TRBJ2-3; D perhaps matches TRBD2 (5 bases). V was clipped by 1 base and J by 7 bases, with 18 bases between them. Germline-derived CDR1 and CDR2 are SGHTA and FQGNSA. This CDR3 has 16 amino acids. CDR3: CASSLGRAEVSYTQYF. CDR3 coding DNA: TGTGCCAGCAGCTTAGGGCGGGCCGAAGTCTCCTATACGCAGTATTTT.

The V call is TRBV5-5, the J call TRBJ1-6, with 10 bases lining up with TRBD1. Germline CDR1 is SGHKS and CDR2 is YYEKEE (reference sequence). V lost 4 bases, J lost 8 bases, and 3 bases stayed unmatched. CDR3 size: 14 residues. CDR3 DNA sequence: TGTGCCAGCAGCGGGGGGACAGGGGATTCACCCCTCCACTTT. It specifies CASSGGTGDSPLHF.

The CDR3 DNA reads TGTGCCAGCAGCCAGAGAGGACAGGACGGCGAAGCTTTCTTT. Its protein is CASSQRGQDGEAFF. The V gene is TRBV4-2, the J gene TRBJ1-1, with 7 bases aligning to TRBD1. Germline V gene lookup returns CDR1 LGHNA and CDR2 YNFKEQ. This CDR3 spans 14 amino acids. Trimming at V came to 3 bases and at J to 8 bases, leaving 9 bases not matched to a gene.

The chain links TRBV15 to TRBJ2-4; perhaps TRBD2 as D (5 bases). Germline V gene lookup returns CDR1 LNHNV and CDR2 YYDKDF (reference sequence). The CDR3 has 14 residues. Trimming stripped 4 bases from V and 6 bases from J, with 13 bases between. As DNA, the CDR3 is TGTGCCACCAGCACCGGGATCATCGGAAACATTCAGTACTTC. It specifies CATSTGIIGNIQYF.

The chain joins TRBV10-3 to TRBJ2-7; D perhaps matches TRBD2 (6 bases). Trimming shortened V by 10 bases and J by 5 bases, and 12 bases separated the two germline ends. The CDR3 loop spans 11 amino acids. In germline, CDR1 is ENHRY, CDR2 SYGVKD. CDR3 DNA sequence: TGTGCCACGACTAGTAAGGACGAGCAGTACGTC. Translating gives CATTSKDEQYV.

Written as DNA, the CDR3 is TGCAGCGTTGAAGAGGACAGGTTGTATGGCTACACCTTC. Protein product: CSVEEDRLYGYTF. The gene calls are TRBV29-1 and TRBJ1-2; 7 bases are a match to TRBD1. The CDR3 is 13 residues long. J gave up 5 bases and V 0 bases, and 3 bases lay outside the gene matches. CDR1 is SQVTM, CDR2 ANQGSEA, per germline.

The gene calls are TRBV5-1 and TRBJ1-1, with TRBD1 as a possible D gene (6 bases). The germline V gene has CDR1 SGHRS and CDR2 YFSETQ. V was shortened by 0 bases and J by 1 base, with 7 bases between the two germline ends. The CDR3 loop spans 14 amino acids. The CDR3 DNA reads TGCGCCAGCAGCTTGGCGGGACAGAACACTGAAGCTTTCTTT. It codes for CASSLAGQNTEAFF.

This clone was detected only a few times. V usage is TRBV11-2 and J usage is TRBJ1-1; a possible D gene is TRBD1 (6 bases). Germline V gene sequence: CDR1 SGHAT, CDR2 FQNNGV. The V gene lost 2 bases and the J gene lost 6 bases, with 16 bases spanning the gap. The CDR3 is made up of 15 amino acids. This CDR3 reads CASSLHSRGAAEAFF. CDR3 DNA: TGTGCCAGCAGCTTACACAGTCGGGGGGCGGCTGAAGCTTTCTTT.

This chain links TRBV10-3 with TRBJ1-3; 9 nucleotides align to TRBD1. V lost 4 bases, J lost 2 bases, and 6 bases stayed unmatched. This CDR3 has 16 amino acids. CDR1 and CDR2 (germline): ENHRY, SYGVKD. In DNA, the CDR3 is TGTGCCATCAGTGGGGGGGACAGGGTAACTGGAAACACCATATATTTT. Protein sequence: CAISGGDRVTGNTIYF.